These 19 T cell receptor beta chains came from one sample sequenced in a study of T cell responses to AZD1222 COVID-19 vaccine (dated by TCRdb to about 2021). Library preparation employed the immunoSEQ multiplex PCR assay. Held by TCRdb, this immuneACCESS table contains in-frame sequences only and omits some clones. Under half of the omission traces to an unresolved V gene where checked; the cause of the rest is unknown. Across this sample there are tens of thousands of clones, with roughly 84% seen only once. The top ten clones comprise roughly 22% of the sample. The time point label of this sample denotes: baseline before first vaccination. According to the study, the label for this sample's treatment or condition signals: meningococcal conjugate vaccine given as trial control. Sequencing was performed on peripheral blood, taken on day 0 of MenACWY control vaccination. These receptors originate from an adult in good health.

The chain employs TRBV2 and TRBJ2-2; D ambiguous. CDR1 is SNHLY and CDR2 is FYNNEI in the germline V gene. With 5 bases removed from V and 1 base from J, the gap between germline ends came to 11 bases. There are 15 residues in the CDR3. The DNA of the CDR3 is TGTGCCAGCAGTCTGACGGGCGAGAACACCGGGGAGCTGTTTTTT. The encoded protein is CASSLTGENTGELFF.

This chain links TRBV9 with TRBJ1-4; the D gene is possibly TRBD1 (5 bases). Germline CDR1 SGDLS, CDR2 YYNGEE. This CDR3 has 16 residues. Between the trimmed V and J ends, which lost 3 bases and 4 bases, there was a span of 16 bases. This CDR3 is CASSDYSGAGNEKLFF. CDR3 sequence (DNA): TGTGCCAGCAGCGATTATTCCGGGGCGGGTAATGAAAAACTGTTTTTT.

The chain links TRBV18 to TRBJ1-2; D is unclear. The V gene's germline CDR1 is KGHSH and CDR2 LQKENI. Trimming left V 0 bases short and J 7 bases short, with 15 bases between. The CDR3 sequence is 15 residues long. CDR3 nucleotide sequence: TGTGCCAGCTCACCACCGCAAGCGGTGGTCGCTGGCTACACCTTC. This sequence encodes CASSPPQAVVAGYTF.

CDR3 amino acids: CASSALAAATDTQYF. In DNA, the CDR3 is TGTGCCAGCAGCGCCCTAGCGGCTGCCACAGATACGCAGTATTTT. The chain couples TRBV9 to TRBJ2-3, with 7 bases matching TRBD2. Germline V gives CDR1 SGDLS, CDR2 YYNGEE. The V segment lost 3 bases and the J segment 2 bases; nucleotides outside the gene matches: 6. The CDR3 sequence is 15 residues long.

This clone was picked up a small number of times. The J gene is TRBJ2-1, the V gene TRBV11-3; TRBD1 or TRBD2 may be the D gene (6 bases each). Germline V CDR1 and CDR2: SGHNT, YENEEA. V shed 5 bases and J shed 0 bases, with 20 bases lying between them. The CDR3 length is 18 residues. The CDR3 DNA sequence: TGTGCCAGCAGCCCGGGGGCGGGGAGCGGTAGCTCCTACAATGAGCAGTTCTTC. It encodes CASSPGAGSGSSYNEQFF.

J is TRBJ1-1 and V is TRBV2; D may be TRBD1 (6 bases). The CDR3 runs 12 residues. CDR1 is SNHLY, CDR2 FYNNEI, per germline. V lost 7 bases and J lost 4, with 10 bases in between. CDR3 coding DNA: TGTGCCAGCAACGGAGGGGGCACTGAAGCTTTCTTT. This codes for CASNGGGTEAFF.

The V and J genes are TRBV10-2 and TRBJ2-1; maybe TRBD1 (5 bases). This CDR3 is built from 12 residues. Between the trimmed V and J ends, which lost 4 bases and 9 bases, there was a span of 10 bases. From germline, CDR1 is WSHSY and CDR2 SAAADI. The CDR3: CASSGTNIEQFF. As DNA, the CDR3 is TGCGCCAGCAGTGGGACAAATATTGAGCAGTTCTTC.

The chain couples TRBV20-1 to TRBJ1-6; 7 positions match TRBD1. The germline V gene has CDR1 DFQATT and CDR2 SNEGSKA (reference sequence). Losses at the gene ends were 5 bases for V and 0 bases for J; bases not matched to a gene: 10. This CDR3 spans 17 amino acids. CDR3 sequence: CSAGDRAGSSYNSPLHF. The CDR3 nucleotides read TGCAGTGCTGGTGACAGGGCCGGGAGCTCCTATAATTCACCCCTCCACTTT.

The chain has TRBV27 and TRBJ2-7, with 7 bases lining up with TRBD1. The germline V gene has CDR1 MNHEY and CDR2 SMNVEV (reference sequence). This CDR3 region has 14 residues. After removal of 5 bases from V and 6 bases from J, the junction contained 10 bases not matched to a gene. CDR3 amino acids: CASSPGQALGEQYF. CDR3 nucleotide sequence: TGTGCCAGCAGTCCAGGACAGGCATTGGGCGAGCAGTACTTC.

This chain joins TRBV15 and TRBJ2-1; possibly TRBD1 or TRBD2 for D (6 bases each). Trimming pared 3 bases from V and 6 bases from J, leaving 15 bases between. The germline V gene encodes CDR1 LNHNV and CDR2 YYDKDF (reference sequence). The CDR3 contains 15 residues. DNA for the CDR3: TGTGCCACCAGCAGGGGGGGCGGTAGGAGCAATGAGCAGTTCTTC. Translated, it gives CATSRGGGRSNEQFF.

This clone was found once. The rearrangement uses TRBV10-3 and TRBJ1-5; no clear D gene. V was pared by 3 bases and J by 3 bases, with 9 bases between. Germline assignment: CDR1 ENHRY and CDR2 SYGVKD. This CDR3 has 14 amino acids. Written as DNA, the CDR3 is TGTGCCATCAGTGAAGGAGTGAACAATCAGCCCCAGCATTTT. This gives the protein CAISEGVNNQPQHF.

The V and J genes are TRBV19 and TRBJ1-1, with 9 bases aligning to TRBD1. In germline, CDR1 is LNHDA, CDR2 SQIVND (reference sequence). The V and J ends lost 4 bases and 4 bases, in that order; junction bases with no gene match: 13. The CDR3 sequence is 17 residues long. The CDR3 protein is CASSNRGQGYSGTEAFF. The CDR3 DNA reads TGTGCCAGTAGTAATAGAGGACAGGGGTATTCGGGCACTGAAGCTTTCTTT.

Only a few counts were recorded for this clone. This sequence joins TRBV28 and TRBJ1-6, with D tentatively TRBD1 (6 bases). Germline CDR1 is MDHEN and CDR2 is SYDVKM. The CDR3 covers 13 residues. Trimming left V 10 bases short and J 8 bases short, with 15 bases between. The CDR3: CATLQGGYSPLHF. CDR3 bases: TGTGCCACCTTGCAAGGGGGATATTCACCCCTCCACTTT.

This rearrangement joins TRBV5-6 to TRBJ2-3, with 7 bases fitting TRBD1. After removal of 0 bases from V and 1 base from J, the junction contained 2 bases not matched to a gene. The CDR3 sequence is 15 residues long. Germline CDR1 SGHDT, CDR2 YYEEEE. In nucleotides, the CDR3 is TGTGCCAGCAGCTTGGCCGGACAGGGCACAGATACGCAGTATTTT. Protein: CASSLAGQGTDTQYF.

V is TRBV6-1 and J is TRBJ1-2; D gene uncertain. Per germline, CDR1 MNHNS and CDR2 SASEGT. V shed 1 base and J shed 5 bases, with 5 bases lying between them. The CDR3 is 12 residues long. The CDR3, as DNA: TGTGCCAGCAGTGAAGGACGGTATGGCTACACCTTC. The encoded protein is CASSEGRYGYTF.

CDR3 nucleotides: TGTGCCAGCAGCTTAGATAAGGGGGTCAGCGGAGCCCGTGAAAAACTGTTTTTT. It specifies CASSLDKGVSGAREKLFF. The chain carries TRBV7-9 and TRBJ1-4; weak D call: TRBD1 (6 bases). CDR1 and CDR2 from the germline V gene are SEHNR and FQNEAQ (reference sequence). The CDR3 covers 18 residues. Trimming took off 1 base at V and 7 bases at J, with 22 bases between the two ends.

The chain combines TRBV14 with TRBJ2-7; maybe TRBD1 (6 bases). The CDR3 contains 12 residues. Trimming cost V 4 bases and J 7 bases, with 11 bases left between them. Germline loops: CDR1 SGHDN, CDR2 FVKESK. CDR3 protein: CASSLGAGEQYV. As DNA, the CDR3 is TGTGCCAGCAGCCTGGGGGCGGGTGAGCAGTACGTC.

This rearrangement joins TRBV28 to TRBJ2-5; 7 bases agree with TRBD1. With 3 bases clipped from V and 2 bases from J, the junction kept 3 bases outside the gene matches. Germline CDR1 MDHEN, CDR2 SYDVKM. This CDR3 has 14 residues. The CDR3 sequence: CASSFGDSQETQYF. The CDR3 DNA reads TGTGCCAGCAGTTTTGGGGACAGTCAAGAGACCCAGTACTTC.

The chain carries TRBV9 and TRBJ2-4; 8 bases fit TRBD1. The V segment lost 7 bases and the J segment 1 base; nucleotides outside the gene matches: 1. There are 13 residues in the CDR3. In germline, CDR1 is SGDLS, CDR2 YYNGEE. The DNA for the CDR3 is TGTGCCAGCGCAGGGGGCGCCAAAAACATTCAGTACTTC. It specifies CASAGGAKNIQYF.